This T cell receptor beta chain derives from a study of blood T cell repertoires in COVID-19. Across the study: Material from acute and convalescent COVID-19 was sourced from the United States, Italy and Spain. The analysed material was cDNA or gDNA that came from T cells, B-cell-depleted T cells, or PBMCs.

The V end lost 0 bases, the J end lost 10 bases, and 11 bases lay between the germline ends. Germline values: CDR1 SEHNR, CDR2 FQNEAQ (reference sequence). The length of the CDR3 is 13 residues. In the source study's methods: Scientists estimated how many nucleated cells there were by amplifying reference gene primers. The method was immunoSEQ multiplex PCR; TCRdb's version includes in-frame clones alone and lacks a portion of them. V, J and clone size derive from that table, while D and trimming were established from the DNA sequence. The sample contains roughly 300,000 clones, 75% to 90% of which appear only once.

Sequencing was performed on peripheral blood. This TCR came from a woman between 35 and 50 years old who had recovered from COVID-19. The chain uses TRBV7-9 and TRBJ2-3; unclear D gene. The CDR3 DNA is TGTGCCAGCAGCTTAGCTGCGCTAACCCCGCAGTATTTT. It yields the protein CASSLAALTPQYF.